These 15 T cell receptor beta chains share one sample of origin, sequenced in a study of T cells in tumors after PD-1 blockade. TCRdb's table, derived via immunoSEQ multiplex PCR, lists solely in-frame clones and lacks some. Of approximately 60,000 clones in the sample, around 72% were seen once. The source was PBMCs, collected after anti-PD-1 treatment. These receptors came from a human donor with basal cell carcinoma.

CDR3 sequence: CARSKGTGGYNEQFF. The DNA for the CDR3 is TGTGCCAGGAGCAAGGGGACAGGGGGATACAATGAGCAGTTCTTC. This chain connects TRBV21-1 to TRBJ2-1; TRBD1 is taken as the D call from the table, unchecked against the DNA. TRBV21-1 corresponds to a pseudogene. This CDR3 is 15 amino acids long.

In DNA, the CDR3 is TGTGCCAGCTCACCTCGGCAAAACACCGGGGAGCTGTTTTTT. Protein sequence: CASSPRQNTGELFF. V is TRBV18 and J is TRBJ2-2; no clear D. V was trimmed by 3 bases and J by 2 bases, leaving 7 bases between them. Germline V lookup: CDR1 KGHSH, CDR2 LQKENI. CDR3 length: 14 amino acids.

V usage is TRBV4-1 and J usage is TRBJ2-1, with 9 bases fitting TRBD2. The CDR3 is 18 amino acids. Germline V gene data show CDR1 as MGHRA and CDR2 as YSYEKL. The V and J ends lost 1 base and 8 bases, in that order; junction bases with no gene match: 15. The CDR3 protein is CASSQVGRNRRGGDEQFF. Written as DNA, the CDR3 is TGCGCCAGCAGCCAAGTTGGGCGAAACCGGCGGGGGGGGGATGAGCAGTTCTTC.

The chain uses TRBV18 and TRBJ2-1, with TRBD2 identical over 7 bases. The V gene's germline CDR1 is KGHSH and CDR2 LQKENI. The length of the CDR3 is 16 residues. Trimming removed 2 bases from V and 4 bases from J; junction bases left unmatched: 8. The CDR3 loop is CASSPLGLAEYNEQFF. The CDR3 DNA reads TGTGCCAGCTCACCATTAGGGCTAGCGGAATACAATGAGCAGTTCTTC. The full variable domain, with the rest looked up from reference TRBV18 and TRBJ2-1, is NAGVMQNPRHLVRRRGQEARLRCSPMKGHSHVYWYRQLPEEGLKFMVYLQKENIIDESGMPKERFSAEFPKEGPSILRIQQVVRGDSAAYFCASSPLGLAEYNEQFFGPGTRLTVL.

The V gene is TRBV11-3, the J gene TRBJ2-1; 9 bases line up with TRBD2. The trim removed 3 bases at V and 5 bases at J, leaving 5 bases unmatched. CDR3 length: 15 residues. Germline lookup yields CDR1 SGHNT and CDR2 YENEEA. The CDR3 region is CASSFGTSTNNEQFF. CDR3 sequence (DNA): TGTGCCAGCAGCTTTGGGACTAGCACTAACAATGAGCAGTTCTTC.

This CDR3 reads CASSMRGETTKQYF. Here the CDR3 DNA reads TGTGCCAGTAGTATGCGAGGGGAGACTACGAAGCAGTACTTC. The chain employs TRBV19 and TRBJ2-7; the D gene could be TRBD1 or TRBD2 (5 bases each). The germline gives CDR1 LNHDA, CDR2 SQIVND (reference sequence). Trimming stripped 3 bases from V and 8 bases from J, with 17 bases between. The CDR3 length is 14 residues.

The V gene is TRBV10-2, the J gene TRBJ1-1; 8 bases are shared with TRBD1. The CDR3 is 13 residues long. V lost 1 base to trimming and J lost 11 bases; unmatched junction nucleotides: 6. CDR1 is WSHSY and CDR2 is SAAADI in the germline V gene. In DNA form, the CDR3 reads TGCGCCAGCAGTGAGTTGCAGGGGGCAAAGGCTTTCTTT. Protein product: CASSELQGAKAFF.

This clone occurred a few times. The V gene is TRBV18, the J gene TRBJ2-5, with TRBD2 matching over 13 bases. From germline, CDR1 is KGHSH and CDR2 LQKENI. The CDR3 has 19 amino acids. After removal of 0 bases from V and 5 bases from J, the junction contained 12 bases not matched to a gene. The CDR3 DNA reads TGTGCCAGCTCACCACCGGGGGGGCTTGGACTAGCGGGGGACGAGACCCAGTACTTC. Its translation is CASSPPGGLGLAGDETQYF.

The chain couples TRBV15 to TRBJ2-3, with D tentatively TRBD1 (5 bases). Per the germline V gene, CDR1 is LNHNV and CDR2 is YYDKDF (reference sequence). The CDR3 contains 16 residues. V was cut by 4 bases and J by 6 bases, with 20 bases left in between. The DNA for the CDR3 is TGTGCCACCAGCAAAGGACGCTCTTACAGGTCGGATACGCAGTATTTT. Its translation is CATSKGRSYRSDTQYF. Drawing the rest from reference TRBV15 and TRBJ2-3, the complete variable domain is DAMVIQNPRYQVTQFGKPVTLSCSQTLNHNVMYWYQQKSSQAPKLLFHYYDKDFNNEADTPDNFQSRRPNTSFCFLDIRSPGLGDTAMYLCATSKGRSYRSDTQYFGPGTRLTVL.

The rearrangement uses TRBV14 and TRBJ1-1; the D is unclear. Trimming shortened V by 6 bases and J by 1 base, and 9 bases separated the two germline ends. Per germline, CDR1 SGHDN and CDR2 FVKESK. The CDR3 length is 13 residues. The CDR3 bases are TGTGCCAGCAGTGAAGGAGCGAACACTGAAGCTTTCTTT. This encodes CASSEGANTEAFF.

The rearrangement links TRBV2 to TRBJ2-7, with TRBD2 matching over 7 bases. V lost 7 bases and J lost 2; bases outside the gene matches: 8. Germline assignment: CDR1 SNHLY and CDR2 FYNNEI. This CDR3 comprises 14 residues. The CDR3 nucleotides read TGTGCCAGCAAGCAGAGTCGGGGGGCCTACGAGCAGTACTTC. This gives the protein CASKQSRGAYEQYF.

The CDR3 bases are TGCGCCAGCAGCTTGGGGCAGGGTGACTATAGCAATCAGCCCCAGCATTTT. Amino acid sequence: CASSLGQGDYSNQPQHF. J is TRBJ1-5 and V is TRBV5-1; D is possibly TRBD1 (5 bases). The length of the CDR3 is 17 residues. Trimming shortened V by 0 bases and J by 0 bases, and 13 bases separated the two germline ends. Germline lookup yields CDR1 SGHRS and CDR2 YFSETQ.

This clone was counted only a few times. V is TRBV6-6 and J is TRBJ1-1, with D unclear. The CDR3 length is 13 residues. Trimming stripped 5 bases from V and 6 bases from J, with 13 bases between. CDR1 is MNHNY and CDR2 is SVGAGI in the germline V gene (reference sequence). CDR3 sequence (DNA): TGTGCCAGCAGTGCCTCCCGGTTTTCTGAAGCTTTCTTT. Translation: CASSASRFSEAFF.

This chain connects TRBV7-8 to TRBJ1-3; 8 bases align to TRBD1. CDR1 is SGHVS and CDR2 is FQNEAQ in the germline V gene. V dropped 3 bases and J dropped 3; count of bases not matched to a gene: 1. The CDR3 runs 14 residues. The CDR3 nucleotides read TGTGCCAGCAGCTTTGACAGGGGTGGAAACACCATATATTTT. Protein product: CASSFDRGGNTIYF.

The genes are TRBV28 and TRBJ2-3; no reliable D call. This CDR3 region has 14 residues. Germline V lookup: CDR1 MDHEN, CDR2 SYDVKM. The ends were cut back, 1 base at V and 5 bases at J, with 10 bases in the middle. In DNA form, the CDR3 reads TGTGCCAGCAGTTTATTTTCGCTGGGAGATACGCAGTATTTT. Its protein product is CASSLFSLGDTQYF.